Shown below are 20 T cell receptor beta chains from a single sample sequenced in a study of blood T cell repertoires in COVID-19. The assay was immunoSEQ multiplex PCR, and TCRdb's table has in-frame clones only and misses some. The sample consists of over 130,000 clones, over 65% of them appearing once. Sequenced material: peripheral blood. Source of these receptors: a woman at least 80 years old with active or convalescent COVID-19.

In DNA form, the CDR3 reads TGTGCCAGCAGCTTAGGTCTGACAGGGAATATCGATGGCTACACCTTC. It codes for CASSLGLTGNIDGYTF. This chain joins TRBV7-3 and TRBJ1-2; 7 nucleotides align to TRBD1. This CDR3 contains 16 residues. The V segment lost 2 bases and the J segment 6 bases; nucleotides outside the gene matches: 12. CDR1 is SGHTA and CDR2 is FQGTGA in the germline V gene. The variable domain in full, completed from reference TRBV7-3 and TRBJ1-2, reads GAGVSQTPSNKVTEKGKYVELRCDPISGHTALYWYRQSLGQGPEFLIYFQGTGAADDSGLPNDRFFAVRPEGSVSTLKIQRTERGDSAVYLCASSLGLTGNIDGYTFGSGTRLTVV.

This clone was found a few times. V usage is TRBV7-3 and J usage is TRBJ2-2; 11 bases line up with TRBD1. The CDR3 extends over 15 amino acids. CDR1 and CDR2 (germline): SGHTA, FQGTGA. V shed 4 bases, J shed 5 bases, and the junction held 3 bases outside the gene matches. The CDR3 nucleotides read TGTGCCAGCAGCTCGGGACAGGGGGAAACCGGGGAGCTGTTTTTT. This encodes CASSSGQGETGELFF.

This CDR3 reads CASSLISTEAFF. CDR3 coding DNA: TGTGCCAGCAGCTTGATCAGCACTGAAGCTTTCTTT. The chain employs TRBV16 and TRBJ1-1; the D is unclear. Per germline, CDR1 KGHSY and CDR2 FQNENV. The V end was cut by 5 bases, the J end by 4 bases, with 8 bases between. The CDR3 has 12 residues.

The sample holds one count of this clone. The rearrangement links TRBV19 to TRBJ1-2; TRBD1 matches at 7 bases. V lost 3 bases to trimming and J lost 2 bases; unmatched junction nucleotides: 6. This CDR3 comprises 15 residues. Germline-derived CDR1 and CDR2 are LNHDA and SQIVND (reference sequence). The CDR3 sequence: CASSIGTEGNYGYTF. In DNA, the CDR3 is TGTGCCAGTAGTATTGGGACAGAGGGCAACTATGGCTACACCTTC.

J is TRBJ1-1 and V is TRBV7-2; D gene ambiguous. The germline gives CDR1 SGHTA, CDR2 FQGNSA. CDR3 length equals 16 residues. Trimming removed 5 bases at V and 5 bases at J, with 21 bases between. The CDR3 region is CASSLETWLRGTEAFF. CDR3 bases: TGTGCCAGCAGCCTAGAGACATGGCTGAGAGGGACTGAAGCTTTCTTT.

V and J are TRBV7-2 and TRBJ2-5, with D maybe TRBD2 (6 bases). Looked up from germline, CDR1 is SGHTA and CDR2 is FQGNSA. The V end was cut by 2 bases, the J end by 5 bases, with 12 bases between. This CDR3 contains 14 residues. The CDR3 spells CASSLKGRMETQYF. The DNA of the CDR3 is TGTGCCAGCAGCTTAAAGGGGAGGATGGAGACCCAGTACTTC.

J is TRBJ1-1 and V is TRBV7-3; 7 bases fit TRBD1. This CDR3 is built from 14 residues. Unmatched junction bases numbered 3, after V lost 3 bases and J lost 2 bases. Germline assignment: CDR1 SGHTA and CDR2 FQGTGA. CDR3 DNA: TGTGCCAGCAGCTTCGGGACAGAAAACACTGAAGCTTTCTTT. Residues: CASSFGTENTEAFF.

This clone has a handful of counts. The J gene is TRBJ1-2, the V gene TRBV7-9, with 8 bases lining up with TRBD1. The CDR3 consists of 13 residues. J lost 4 bases, V lost 5 bases, and 3 bases had no gene match. Germline CDR1 is SEHNR and CDR2 is FQNEAQ (reference sequence). CDR3: CASSLTGGYGYTF. CDR3 DNA sequence: TGTGCCAGCAGCCTTACAGGGGGCTATGGCTACACCTTC.

CDR3 in amino acids: CASMPLPNTGELFF. The CDR3 bases are TGTGCCAGCATGCCACTCCCAAACACCGGGGAGCTGTTTTTT. The chain employs TRBV6-5 and TRBJ2-2; no definite D call. CDR1 is MNHEY, CDR2 SVGAGI, per germline. Trimming cost V 7 bases and J 2 bases, with 11 bases left between them. This CDR3 has 14 amino acids.

The V call is TRBV5-5, the J call TRBJ1-4, with 7 bases that match TRBD1. CDR3 size: 15 residues. V dropped 7 bases and J dropped 3; count of bases not matched to a gene: 9. CDR1 and CDR2 from the germline V gene are SGHKS and YYEKEE (reference sequence). This CDR3 reads CASRKDRVSNEKLFF. DNA for the CDR3: TGTGCCAGCCGCAAAGACAGGGTCTCTAATGAAAAACTGTTTTTT. Variable domain in full (rest from reference TRBV5-5 and TRBJ1-4): DAGVTQSPTHLIKTRGQQVTLRCSPISGHKSVSWYQQVLGQGPQFIFQYYEKEERGRGNFPDRFSARQFPNYSSELNVNALLLGDSALYLCASRKDRVSNEKLFFGSGTQLSVL.

This clone was seen just once. In nucleotides, the CDR3 is TGTGCCACCCCCGGGGCCTCGGGAGGCTATGGCTACACCTTC. Amino acids: CATPGASGGYGYTF. The chain employs TRBV28 and TRBJ1-2; tentative D call: TRBD1 (5 bases). Germline V CDR1 and CDR2: MDHEN, SYDVKM. Trimming took off 10 bases at V and 4 bases at J, with 19 bases between the two ends. The CDR3 is 14 amino acids.

This clone was recorded a few times. J is TRBJ1-6 and V is TRBV6-1; D might be TRBD1 (6 bases). The CDR3 covers 12 residues. Trimming left V 6 bases short and J 9 bases short, with 9 bases between. CDR1 and CDR2 (germline): MNHNS, SASEGT. CDR3 protein: CASRLGGSPLHF. In DNA form, the CDR3 reads TGTGCCAGCAGGCTAGGGGGTTCACCCCTCCACTTT.

The rearrangement links TRBV2 to TRBJ1-2, with unresolved D. V shed 5 bases and J shed 2 bases, with 18 bases lying between them. The CDR3 has 16 amino acids. Looked up from germline, CDR1 is SNHLY and CDR2 is FYNNEI. The CDR3, as DNA: TGTGCCAGCAGTCTCCTGAAAACAGCATTAAACTATGGCTACACCTTC. Translating it yields CASSLLKTALNYGYTF.

Written as DNA, the CDR3 is TGCGCCAGCAGCCAACAGGGACTAGCGGGGGGTAACACCGGGGAGCTGTTTTTT. This sequence encodes CASSQQGLAGGNTGELFF. The rearrangement joins TRBV4-1 to TRBJ2-2, with 15 bases identical to TRBD2. Germline-derived CDR1 and CDR2 are MGHRA and YSYEKL. V lost 2 bases to trimming and J lost 2 bases; unmatched junction nucleotides: 3. This CDR3 comprises 18 residues.

About this clone itself: At one of its ends the junction is not consistent with the germline gene, which may arise from a read error. The rearrangement joins TRBV5-1 to TRBJ1-1, with D perhaps matching TRBD1 (5 bases). This CDR3 has 14 amino acids. The germline gives CDR1 SGHRS, CDR2 YFSETQ. CDR3: CASSLDSGNPEAFF. CDR3 nucleotides: TGCGCCAGCAGCTTGGATTCAGGGAACCCTGAAGCTTTCTTT.

The chain carries TRBV5-4 and TRBJ1-1; no firm D call. In germline, CDR1 is SGHNT, CDR2 YYREEE (reference sequence). V dropped 2 bases and J dropped 2 bases, with 7 bases sitting between them. This CDR3 contains 13 residues. CDR3 DNA sequence: TGTGCCAGCAGCTTACTTCCCAACACTGAAGCTTTCTTT. As protein: CASSLLPNTEAFF.

The CDR3 protein is CATSGRTGGGNQPQHF. CDR3 bases: TGTGCCACCAGCGGACGGACAGGGGGCGGCAATCAGCCCCAGCATTTT. The rearrangement links TRBV15 to TRBJ1-5; TRBD1 matches at 11 bases. Trimming took 5 bases from V and 2 from J; bases not matched to a gene: 5. Per the germline V gene, CDR1 is LNHNV and CDR2 is YYDKDF (reference sequence). The CDR3 extends over 16 amino acids.

This sequence joins TRBV7-9 and TRBJ1-4; 10 bases agree with TRBD1. There are 14 residues in the CDR3. CDR1 is SEHNR, CDR2 FQNEAQ, per germline (reference sequence). V lost 5 bases to trimming and J lost 8 bases; unmatched junction nucleotides: 5. The CDR3 loop is CASSRGQGKEKLFF. The CDR3 nucleotides are TGTGCCAGCAGCCGGGGACAGGGGAAGGAAAAACTGTTTTTT.

The rearrangement joins TRBV21-1 to TRBJ1-6. TRBV21-1 is a pseudogene locus. The CDR3 length is 17 residues. The CDR3: CASSKASKGRCNSPLHF. DNA of the CDR3: TGTGCCAGCAGCAAAGCATCAAAGGGGAGGTGTAATTCACCCCTCCACTTT.

V is TRBV19 and J is TRBJ1-5, with D perhaps matching TRBD1 (5 bases). The V and J ends lost 5 bases and 4 bases respectively, with 9 bases between them. The germline CDR1 and CDR2 sequences are LNHDA and SQIVND (reference sequence). This CDR3 contains 13 residues. The CDR3 DNA sequence: TGTGCCAGTAGTCCAGGGTCAAATCAGCCCCAGCATTTT. Its protein is CASSPGSNQPQHF. The variable domain in full, with the rest retrieved from reference TRBV19 and TRBJ1-5, is DGGITQSPKYLFRKEGQNVTLSCEQNLNHDAMYWYRQDPGQGLRLIYYSQIVNDFQKGDIAEGYSVSREKKESFPLTVTSAQKNPTAFYLCASSPGSNQPQHFGDGTRLSIL.